The T cell receptor beta chain described here comes from a study of T cell repertoires in cytomegalovirus infection. Study observations and caveats: Ex vivo responses were dominated by HLA-C-restricted CMV-specific TCR beta clonotypes. Public TCR beta family frequency separated CMV-and-HLA carriers, including in an independent cohort.

This clonotype was seen only a few times. Antigen specificity is unknown. The CDR3 has 18 residues. V was pared by 6 bases and J by 0 bases, with 21 bases between. In germline, CDR1 is SNHLY, CDR2 FYNNEI. TCRdb reprocessed the reads via MiXCR and lists one record per CDR3 protein. The sample gives about 440,000 distinct CDR3 sequences, about a third of which show up once; approximately 14% is in the top ten. This clonotype was obtained from a human donor in good health (CMV status not recorded). Some clones in this sample may be carry-over from other donors' samples. The material sequenced was PBMCs. The rearrangement uses TRBV2 and TRBJ1-3, with D possibly being TRBD1 (6 bases). For the CDR3, the DNA is TGTGCCAGCAGACCCCAAGGGGGGACAATCAGCTCTGGAAACACCATATATTTT. Translation: CASRPQGGTISSGNTIYF.